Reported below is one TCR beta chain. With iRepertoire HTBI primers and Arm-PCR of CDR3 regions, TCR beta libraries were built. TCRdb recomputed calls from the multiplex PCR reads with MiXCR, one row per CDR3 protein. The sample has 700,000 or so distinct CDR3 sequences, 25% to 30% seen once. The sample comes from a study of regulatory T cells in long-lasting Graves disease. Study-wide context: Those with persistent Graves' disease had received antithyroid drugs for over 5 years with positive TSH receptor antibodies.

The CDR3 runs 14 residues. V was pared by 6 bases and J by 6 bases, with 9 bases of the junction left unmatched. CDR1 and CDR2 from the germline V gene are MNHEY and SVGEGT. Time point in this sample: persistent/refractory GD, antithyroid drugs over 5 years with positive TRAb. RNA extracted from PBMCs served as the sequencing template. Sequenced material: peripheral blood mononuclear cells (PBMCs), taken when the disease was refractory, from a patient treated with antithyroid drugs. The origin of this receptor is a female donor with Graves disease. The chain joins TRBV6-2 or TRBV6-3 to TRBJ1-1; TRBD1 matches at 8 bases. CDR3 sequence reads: CASRRTGSSAEAFF. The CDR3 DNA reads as TGTGCCAGCAGGAGGACAGGGTCAAGCGCTGAAGCTTTCTTT.